This T cell receptor (beta chain) was profiled in a study of T cells in Graves' hyperthyroidism and ophthalmopathy (dated by TCRdb to between 2018 and 2020). Background on the whole study: Peripheral blood was collected at initial diagnosis, before any treatment. To identify TCR V-J signatures that set the groups apart, the researchers used a discovery cohort of 100 patients, made up of approximately 43 with Graves' ophthalmopathy and 55 to 65 with stable Graves' hyperthyroidism. Prospective prediction of ophthalmopathy was tested in an independent validation cohort of 18 to 20 hyperthyroidism patients and 15 to 17 patients who later progressed to ophthalmopathy. For training and testing, the 100 or so patients in the discovery cohort were randomly divided in a 7:3 ratio. In addition, the study compared T-cell repertoires in thyroid tissue and in blood from roughly six Graves' hyperthyroidism patients. After blood sampling, hyperthyroidism patients were treated with methimazole at a starting dose of 30 mg daily, and ophthalmopathy patients were treated with high-dose intravenous methylprednisolone. The paper describes TCR Vbeta CDR3 sequencing of more than 120 peripheral blood samples, made up of roughly 45 ophthalmopathy patients, roughly 75 hyperthyroidism patients and approximately 17 progressor patients.

Reading the germline V gene gives CDR1 SGHTA and CDR2 FQGNSA. Its CDR3 holds 15 amino acids, cysteine through phenylalanine. Kept here is only the CDR3 DNA, which spans 45 bases and is read in frame from base 1. V sheds 5 bases and J sheds 3 bases, leaving 15 bases between their ends. The TCR beta CDR3 regions were amplified from the RNA transcripts. The first round of RT-PCR for the TCR CDR3 was performed with the HTBI primer set and the Qiagen OneStep RT-PCR kit. A second multiplex PCR round built the libraries, followed by size selection and purification. The libraries were sequenced on an Illumina HiSeq2000 using paired-end 100 bp reads. The original pipeline was this. SOAPnuke was used to process the raw data, with reads discarded if the reads contained adapters or uncalled bases, had a mean Phred below 15, or lacked an exact constant-primer or identifier match. COPE v1.2.5 was used to merge high-quality paired reads, and clonotypes were defined as unique nucleotide sequences. MiTCR v1.1 was used to align clonotypes to the IMGT TRBV, TRBD and TRBJ reference segments. Analysis was restricted to V-J combinations with a frequency above 0.0001, which covered about 99% of repertoires. A TCS score was defined as the ratio of F50 (clonal expansion) to E x V (chaos), with BLOSUM62-based TCRdist applied between CDR3 peptides within each V-J. Welch's t-statistics and random forest reduced around 550 V-J features to under 15, which were used in a naive Bayes classifier (R e1071). Clones were called with MiXCR by TCRdb after fastp trimmed the public reads at Q25, and only in-frame beta chains were retained. Merged by CDR3 protein, the rows form single entries marked with the most common genes and DNA. What appears here as the V and J calls and clone size reflects TCRdb's work, not the paper's. The sample records fewer than 350,000 distinct CDR3 sequences, 12% to 15% of which are singletons. Approximately 7.9% of the sample belongs to the ten largest clones.

Stable Graves' hyperthyroidism was defined as the absence of progression to ophthalmopathy over 18 months of follow-up. Hyperthyroidism patients were aged 18 to 65 years and newly diagnosed, with disease duration of less than 2 months. Exclusion was applied to patients with uncontrolled infections, other autoimmune diseases, pregnancy or lactation. Clinical symptoms, serum thyroxine and TRAb, thyroid ultrasound, and orbital computed tomography formed the basis for the diagnoses. PBMCs were separated from 8 to 10 ml of fresh peripheral blood using Ficoll-Paque density gradient centrifugation. Trizol reagent was used to extract total RNA, and RNA quality was then checked on an Agilent 2100 Bioanalyzer. A few counts support this clonotype. Its specific antigen is unknown. Nothing much larger sits one base from this clone, and base qualities are not available. General findings and caveats noted by the study authors: Blood samples also contained most of the expanded thyroid clonotypes (frequency above 0.001), which suggests that blood repertoires may reflect thyroid immune responses. In validation, the model predicted progression to ophthalmopathy with 55% to 71% sensitivity and over 72% specificity, a median of roughly seven months before onset. A model built on a 13 V-J signature distinguished ophthalmopathy from stable hyperthyroidism, reaching roughly 88% sensitivity and around 81% specificity in cross-validation and 80%/75% in testing. Sample size was not statistically predetermined, and investigators were not blinded to group allocation.

Sequencing input: blood. The receptor's source is a woman aged 40 to 55 with Graves' hyperthyroidism. This chain is built from TRBV7-2 and TRBJ2-3; the D gene is perhaps TRBD2, on 5 matching bases. Here is the DNA: TGTGCCAGCAGCCCCTCCGGGATATTGACAGATACGCAGTATTTT. It translates as CASSPSGILTDTQYF. With the rest looked up from the reference TRBV7-2 and TRBJ2-3 genes rather than sequenced, the full variable domain is GAGVSQSPSNKVTEKGKDVELRCDPISGHTALYWYRQSLGQGLEFLIYFQGNSAPDKSGLPSDRFSAERTGGSVSTLTIQRTQQEDSAVYLCASSPSGILTDTQYFGPGTRLTVL.